A single sample gave rise to the 18 T cell receptor beta chains below, sequenced in a study of blood T cells in healthy people across ages. A sample-barcoded 5' primer and a J-beta primer mix were used in a second PCR of about 7 to 11 cycles. TCRdb re-called the 5' RACE reads through MiXCR, storing one row per CDR3 protein. The sample lists 850,000 to 1,000,000 distinct CDR3 sequences, 48% occurring once. Sequenced: blood. All receptors derive from a man aged 30 to 45 in good health.

A remark on this clonotype: A much larger clone lies a single base off, so this may be a read error. This chain connects TRBV24-1 to TRBJ2-1, with unresolved D. The CDR3 has 14 amino acids. CDR1 KGHDR and CDR2 SFDVKD come from the germline V gene. V lost 4 bases and J 10 bases, leaving 16 bases between the germline ends. The DNA for the CDR3 is TGTGCCACCAGTGACTTACCGAAGGTCTACGAGCAGTTCTTC. It is translated as CATSDLPKVYEQFF.

Comments on this clonotype: One end of the junction fails to match germline, which may point to a read error. This sequence joins TRBV12-3 or TRBV12-4 and TRBJ1-2, with D possibly being TRBD1 (5 bases). The CDR3 has 12 residues. The CDR3 DNA reads TGTGCCAGCAGTCTCAGACAGATTGGCCACACCTTC. Its translation is CASSLRQIGHTF.

The chain recombines TRBV7-8 with TRBJ1-6; D unresolved. Germline values: CDR1 SGHVS, CDR2 FQNEAQ. Trimming cost V 3 bases and J 7 bases, with 13 bases left between them. The CDR3 contains 15 residues. Here the CDR3 reads CASSFSQVWNSPLHF. The CDR3 DNA reads TGTGCCAGCAGCTTCTCGCAGGTCTGGAATTCACCCCTCCACTTT. Full variable domain (rest looked up from reference TRBV7-8 and TRBJ1-6): GAGVSQSPRYKVAKRGQDVALRCDPISGHVSLFWYQQALGQGPEFLTYFQNEAQLDKSGLPSDRFFAERPEGSVSTLKIQRTQQEDSAVYLCASSFSQVWNSPLHFGNGTRLTVT.

This clonotype was detected only a few times. The chain is built from TRBV3-1 and TRBJ2-7; 8 bases agree with TRBD1. CDR1 is LGHDT, CDR2 YNNKEL, per germline (reference sequence). The junction had 8 bases not matched to a gene; V was cut back by 4 bases and J by 6 bases. This CDR3 region has 14 residues. The CDR3 DNA reads as TGTGCCAGCAGCCTAGAGGACAGGGCCGCCGAGCAGTACTTC. Protein: CASSLEDRAAEQYF.

The J gene is TRBJ1-5, the V gene TRBV12-3 or TRBV12-4; TRBD1 aligns across 7 bases. This CDR3 has 14 amino acids. Losses at the gene ends were 5 bases for V and 5 bases for J; bases not matched to a gene: 6. The CDR3 loop is CASSNRGRDQPQHF. CDR3 sequence (DNA): TGTGCCAGCAGTAACAGGGGACGGGATCAGCCCCAGCATTTT.

The genes are TRBV11-2 and TRBJ1-4; 7 nucleotides agree with TRBD1. Trimming removed 5 bases from V and 6 bases from J; junction bases left unmatched: 9. CDR1 is SGHAT and CDR2 is FQNNGV in the germline V gene. The CDR3 length is 15 residues. CDR3 DNA: TGTGCCAGCAGCATCTCCGGGACAGAGTATGAAAAACTGTTTTTT. Its translation: CASSISGTEYEKLFF.

This chain connects TRBV15 to TRBJ2-1, with D possibly TRBD1 on 6 matching bases. The V end lost 7 bases, the J end lost 5 bases, and 15 bases lay between the germline ends. The CDR3 totals 14 residues. Germline values: CDR1 LNHNV, CDR2 YYDKDF (reference sequence). The CDR3 spells CATMMGAWNNEQFF. CDR3 in DNA: TGTGCCACCATGATGGGGGCATGGAACAATGAGCAGTTCTTC.

This clonotype was observed a few times. The rearrangement uses TRBV6-5 and TRBJ2-3; weak D call: TRBD2 (5 bases). V lost 2 bases to trimming and J lost 1 base, with 7 bases between them. CDR3 length: 14 residues. Germline values: CDR1 MNHEY, CDR2 SVGAGI. The CDR3 spells CASSYGLGTDTQYF. Here the CDR3 DNA reads TGTGCCAGCAGTTACGGACTCGGCACAGATACGCAGTATTTT.

V and J are TRBV10-3 and TRBJ2-1; 9 bases fit TRBD2. The length of the CDR3 is 15 residues. The V gene's germline CDR1 is ENHRY and CDR2 SYGVKD. Trimming removed 4 bases from V and 8 bases from J; junction bases left unmatched: 9. CDR3 nucleotide sequence: TGTGCCATCAGTGGGGGGAGCGGGGGGCCAGATGAGCAGTTCTTC. Its protein is CAISGGSGGPDEQFF.

This chain connects TRBV4-3 to TRBJ1-2, with 7 bases lining up with TRBD1. The V segment lost 0 bases and the J segment 8 bases; nucleotides outside the gene matches: 9. In germline, CDR1 is LGHNA, CDR2 YSLEER. This CDR3 comprises 15 residues. This CDR3 reads CASSQELDRETGYTF. CDR3 DNA sequence: TGCGCCAGCAGCCAAGAACTCGACAGGGAAACGGGCTACACCTTC.

The J gene is TRBJ2-1, the V gene TRBV6-5; D not resolved. Per the germline V gene, CDR1 is MNHEY and CDR2 is SVGAGI. V lost 2 bases, J lost 5 bases, and 10 bases lay in between. The CDR3 has 14 residues. CDR3 DNA: TGTGCCAGCAGTTACCTCTCCCGTAACAATGAGCAGTTCTTC. Residues: CASSYLSRNNEQFF.

The rearrangement links TRBV6-2 or TRBV6-3 to TRBJ2-3; possible D gene TRBD2, 6 bases. The CDR3 has 13 amino acids. CDR1 and CDR2 from the germline V gene are MNHEY and SVGEGT. Trimming cost V 2 bases and J 11 bases, with 14 bases left between them. CDR3 bases: TGTGCCAGCAGTTACGGGACTCACCCCCGGCAGTATTTT. Translating gives CASSYGTHPRQYF.

The chain is built from TRBV6-5 and TRBJ2-7; 12 bases align to TRBD2. Germline V gene sequence: CDR1 MNHEY, CDR2 SVGAGI. The V and J ends lost 2 bases and 5 bases, in that order; junction bases with no gene match: 7. The CDR3 totals 16 residues. The CDR3: CASSYLPSGGADEQYF. The CDR3 coding sequence is TGTGCCAGCAGTTACCTTCCTAGCGGGGGGGCAGACGAGCAGTACTTC.

This clonotype was seen repeatedly, ten times or more. CDR3 residues: CASSFSGGLSYEQYF. CDR3 sequence (DNA): TGTGCCAGCAGTTTTTCAGGGGGCCTCTCCTACGAGCAGTACTTC. The chain is built from TRBV7-2 and TRBJ2-7; TRBD1 agrees at 8 bases. The J segment lost 0 bases and the V segment lost 6 bases, leaving 7 bases of the junction unmatched. Germline CDR1 is SGHTA and CDR2 is FQGNSA. This CDR3 spans 15 amino acids.

Only one count was recorded for this clonotype. V gene TRBV20-1 combines with J gene TRBJ2-7, with D possibly matching TRBD1 (5 bases). Germline assignment: CDR1 DFQATT and CDR2 SNEGSKA (reference sequence). V was cut by 3 bases and J by 3 bases, with 9 bases left in between. CDR3 length: 12 amino acids. The CDR3 region has the DNA TGCAGTGCTAGGGACAAGCTCTACGAGCAGTACTTC. It specifies CSARDKLYEQYF.

The chain combines TRBV27 with TRBJ1-1; perhaps TRBD1 as D (5 bases). This CDR3 region has 15 residues. Germline values: CDR1 MNHEY, CDR2 SMNVEV (reference sequence). V was trimmed by 8 bases and J by 5 bases, leaving 21 bases between them. The CDR3 region is CASSNSRGERTEAFF. The CDR3 region has the DNA TGTGCCAGCTCTAACTCACGGGGGGAGAGAACTGAAGCTTTCTTT.

The rearrangement joins TRBV4-1 to TRBJ2-7; maybe TRBD2 (5 bases). The germline V gene has CDR1 MGHRA and CDR2 YSYEKL. The CDR3 has 15 amino acids. The ends were cut back, 0 bases at V and 7 bases at J, with 16 bases in the middle. CDR3 nucleotide sequence: TGCGCCAGCAGCCAAGATGTGGCGGACTTTAGGGAGCAGTACTTC. Its translation is CASSQDVADFREQYF.

The chain has TRBV21-1 and TRBJ2-1; the table calls TRBD1, which could not be checked here. TRBV21-1 is described as a pseudogene. This CDR3 is 16 amino acids long. The CDR3 sequence: CASSGLTGGGYNEQFF. CDR3 in DNA: TGTGCCAGCAGCGGACTTACAGGGGGCGGCTACAATGAGCAGTTCTTC.